This record covers a single T cell receptor (beta chain). Its matching antigen is unknown. This clone may be a read error of a much larger clone one base away. TCR alpha and beta CDR3 regions were amplified from RNA using iRepertoire nested multiplex PCR. TCRdb itself ran the multiplex PCR reads through MiXCR, one entry per CDR3 protein. Of approximately 400,000 distinct CDR3 sequences in the sample, more than 35% were seen once. The CDR3 runs 13 residues. Germline V gene data show CDR1 as MNHEY and CDR2 as SMNVEV (reference sequence). This sample is drawn from a study of glioma-infiltrating T cells. Overall study context: Low-grade gliomas were grade II; glioblastomas were grade IV at initial diagnosis. Whole-study results and caveats: Above-expected tissue-blood divergence occurred in all gliomas, most in low-grade ones.

Sequencing input: glioma tissue, nonneoplastic brain tissue, or PBMCs (not recorded which). The receptor was isolated from a human donor with low-grade glioma or glioblastoma, undergoing nonglioma brain surgery, or in good health (not recorded which). V usage is TRBV27 and J usage is TRBJ1-5, with TRBD1 matching 8 bases. This CDR3 is CACSSDRVGPQHF. For the CDR3, the DNA is TGTGCCTGCAGCTCGGACAGGGTAGGTCCCCAGCATTTT.